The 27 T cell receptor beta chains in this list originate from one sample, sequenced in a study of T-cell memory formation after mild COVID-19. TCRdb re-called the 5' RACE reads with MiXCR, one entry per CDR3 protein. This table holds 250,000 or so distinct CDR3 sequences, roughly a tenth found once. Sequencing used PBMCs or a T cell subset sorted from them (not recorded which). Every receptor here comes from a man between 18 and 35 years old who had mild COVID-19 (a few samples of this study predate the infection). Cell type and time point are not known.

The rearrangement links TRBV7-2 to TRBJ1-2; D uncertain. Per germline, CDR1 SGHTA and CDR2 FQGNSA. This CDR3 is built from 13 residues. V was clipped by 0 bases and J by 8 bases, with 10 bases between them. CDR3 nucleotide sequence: TGTGCCAGCAGCTTAGCGCGTGTTGGAGGCTACACCTTC. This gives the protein CASSLARVGGYTF.

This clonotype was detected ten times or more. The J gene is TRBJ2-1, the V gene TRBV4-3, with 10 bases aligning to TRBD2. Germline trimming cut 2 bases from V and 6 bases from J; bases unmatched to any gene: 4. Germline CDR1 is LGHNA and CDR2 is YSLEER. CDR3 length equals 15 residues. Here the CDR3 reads CASSQPSGGANEQFF. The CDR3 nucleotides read TGCGCCAGCAGCCAACCCAGCGGGGGGGCCAATGAGCAGTTCTTC.

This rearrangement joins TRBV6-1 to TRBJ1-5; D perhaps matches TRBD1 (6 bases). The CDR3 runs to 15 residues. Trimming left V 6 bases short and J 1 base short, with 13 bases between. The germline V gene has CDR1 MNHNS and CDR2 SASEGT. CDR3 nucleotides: TGTGCCAGCAGGACAGGTCTCTACAGCAATCAGCCCCAGCATTTT. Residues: CASRTGLYSNQPQHF.

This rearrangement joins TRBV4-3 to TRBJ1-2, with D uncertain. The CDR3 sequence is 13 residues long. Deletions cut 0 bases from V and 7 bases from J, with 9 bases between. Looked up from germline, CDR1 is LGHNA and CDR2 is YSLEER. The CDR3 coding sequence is TGCGCCAGCAGCCAAGAACCTGGATCTGGCTACACCTTC. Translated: CASSQEPGSGYTF.

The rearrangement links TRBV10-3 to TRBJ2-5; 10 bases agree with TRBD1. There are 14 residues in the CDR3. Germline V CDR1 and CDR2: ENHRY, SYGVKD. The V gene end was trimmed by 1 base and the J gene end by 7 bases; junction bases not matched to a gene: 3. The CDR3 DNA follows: TGTGCCATCAGTGAGTGGGGACAGGGGTCGACCCAGTACTTC. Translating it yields CAISEWGQGSTQYF.

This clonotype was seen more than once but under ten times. Here the CDR3 DNA reads TGCAGTGCTAGAGCCCCCCGGCTTTGGTCCCTCCACTTT. As protein: CSARAPRLWSLHF. This chain connects TRBV20-1 to TRBJ1-6; D unclear. The ends were cut back, 1 base at V and 14 bases at J, with 15 bases in the middle. Germline V CDR1 and CDR2: DFQATT, SNEGSKA (reference sequence). The CDR3 is 13 residues long.

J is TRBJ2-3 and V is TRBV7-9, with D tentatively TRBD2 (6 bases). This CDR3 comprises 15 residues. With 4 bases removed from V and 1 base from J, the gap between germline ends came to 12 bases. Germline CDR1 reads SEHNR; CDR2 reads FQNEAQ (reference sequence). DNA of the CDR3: TGTGCCAGCAGCTGGGACTCTGGACGCACAGATACGCAGTATTTT. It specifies CASSWDSGRTDTQYF.

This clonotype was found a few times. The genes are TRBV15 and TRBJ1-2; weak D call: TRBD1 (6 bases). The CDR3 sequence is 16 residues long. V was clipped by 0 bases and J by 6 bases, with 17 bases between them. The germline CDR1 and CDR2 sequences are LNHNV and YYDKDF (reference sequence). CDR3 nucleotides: TGTGCCACCAGCAGAGATCGGGTATCAACAGGGAATGGCTACACCTTC. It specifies CATSRDRVSTGNGYTF.

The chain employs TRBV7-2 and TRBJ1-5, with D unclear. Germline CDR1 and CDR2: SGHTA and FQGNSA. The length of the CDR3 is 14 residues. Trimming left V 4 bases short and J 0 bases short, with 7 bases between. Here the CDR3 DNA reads TGTGCCAGCAGCTCAGTATATAGCAATCAGCCCCAGCATTTT. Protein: CASSSVYSNQPQHF.

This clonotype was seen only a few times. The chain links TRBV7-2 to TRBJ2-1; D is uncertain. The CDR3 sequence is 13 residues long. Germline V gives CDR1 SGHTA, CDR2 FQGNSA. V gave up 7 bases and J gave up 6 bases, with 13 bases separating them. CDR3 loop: CASTRTQANEQFF. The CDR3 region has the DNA TGTGCCAGCACCAGGACCCAAGCCAATGAGCAGTTCTTC.

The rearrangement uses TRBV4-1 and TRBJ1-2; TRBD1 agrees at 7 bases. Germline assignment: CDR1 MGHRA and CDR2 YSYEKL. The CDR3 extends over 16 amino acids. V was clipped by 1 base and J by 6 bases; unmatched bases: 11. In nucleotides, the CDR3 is TGCGCCAGCAGCCAAGTTTTACGTCGACAGGGCCATGGCTACACCTTC. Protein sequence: CASSQVLRRQGHGYTF.

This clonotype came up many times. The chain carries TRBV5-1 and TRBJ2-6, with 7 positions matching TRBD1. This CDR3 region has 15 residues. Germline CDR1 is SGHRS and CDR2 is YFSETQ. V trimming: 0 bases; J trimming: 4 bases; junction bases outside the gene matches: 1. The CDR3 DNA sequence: TGCGCCAGCAGCTTGGAGGGGGCAGGGGCCAACGTCCTGACTTTC. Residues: CASSLEGAGANVLTF.

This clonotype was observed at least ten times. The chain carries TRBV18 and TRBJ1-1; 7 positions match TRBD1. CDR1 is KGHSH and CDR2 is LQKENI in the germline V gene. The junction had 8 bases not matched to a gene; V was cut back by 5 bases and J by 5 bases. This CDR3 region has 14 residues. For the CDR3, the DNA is TGTGCCAGCTCAGAAGGGACAGAGAGTACTGAAGCTTTCTTT. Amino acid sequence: CASSEGTESTEAFF.

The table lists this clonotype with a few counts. The chain's CDR3 is CASSQGGGGSYEQYF. The CDR3 DNA sequence: TGTGCCAGCAGCCAAGGAGGCGGGGGGTCCTACGAGCAGTACTTC. The J gene is TRBJ2-7, the V gene TRBV3-1; 8 positions agree with TRBD2. Trimming cost V 1 base and J 1 base; bases outside gene matches: 3. CDR1 and CDR2 (germline): LGHDT, YNNKEL (reference sequence). The CDR3 runs 15 residues.

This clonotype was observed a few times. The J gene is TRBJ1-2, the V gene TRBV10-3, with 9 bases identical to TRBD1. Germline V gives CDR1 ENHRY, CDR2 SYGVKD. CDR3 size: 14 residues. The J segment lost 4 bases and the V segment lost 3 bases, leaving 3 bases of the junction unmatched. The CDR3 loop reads CAISDVGQGYGYTF. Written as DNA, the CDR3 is TGTGCCATCAGTGATGTGGGACAGGGCTATGGCTACACCTTC.

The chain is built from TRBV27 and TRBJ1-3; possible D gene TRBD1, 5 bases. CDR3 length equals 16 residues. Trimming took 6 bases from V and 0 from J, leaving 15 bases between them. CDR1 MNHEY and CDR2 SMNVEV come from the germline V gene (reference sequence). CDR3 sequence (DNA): TGTGCCAGCAGACCGGGACTCCGGAGCTCTGGAAACACCATATATTTT. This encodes CASRPGLRSSGNTIYF.

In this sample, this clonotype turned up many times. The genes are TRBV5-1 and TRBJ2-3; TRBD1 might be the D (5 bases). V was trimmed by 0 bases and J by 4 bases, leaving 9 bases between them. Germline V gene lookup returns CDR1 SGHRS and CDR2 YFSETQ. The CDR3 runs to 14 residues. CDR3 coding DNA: TGCGCCAGCAGCTTGGAGGGGATGGCAGATACGCAGTATTTT. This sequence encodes CASSLEGMADTQYF.

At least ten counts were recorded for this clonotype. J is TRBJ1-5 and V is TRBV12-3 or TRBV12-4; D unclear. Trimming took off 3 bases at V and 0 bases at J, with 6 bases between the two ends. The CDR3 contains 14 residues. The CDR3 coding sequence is TGTGCCAGCAGTTTCTTGGGTAGCAATCAGCCCCAGCATTTT. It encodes CASSFLGSNQPQHF.

CDR3 bases: TGCGCCAGCAGCTTGGACGTAAACTATGGCTACACCTTC. It is translated as CASSLDVNYGYTF. The chain carries TRBV5-1 and TRBJ1-2, with D unclear. Trimming took off 0 bases at V and 2 bases at J, with 5 bases between the two ends. The CDR3 is made up of 13 amino acids. CDR1 is SGHRS and CDR2 is YFSETQ in the germline V gene. Complete variable domain (other parts from reference TRBV5-1 and TRBJ1-2): KAGVTQTPRYLIKTRGQQVTLSCSPISGHRSVSWYQQTPGQGLQFLFEYFSETQRNKGNFPGRFSGRQFSNSRSEMNVSTLELGDSALYLCASSLDVNYGYTFGSGTRLTVV.

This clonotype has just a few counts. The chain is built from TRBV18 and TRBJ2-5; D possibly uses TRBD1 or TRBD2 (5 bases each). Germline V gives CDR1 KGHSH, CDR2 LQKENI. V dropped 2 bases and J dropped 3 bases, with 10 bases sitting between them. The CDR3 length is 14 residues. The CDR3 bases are TGTGCCAGCTCACCAAGGGACGGCAAAGAGACCCAGTACTTC. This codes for CASSPRDGKETQYF.

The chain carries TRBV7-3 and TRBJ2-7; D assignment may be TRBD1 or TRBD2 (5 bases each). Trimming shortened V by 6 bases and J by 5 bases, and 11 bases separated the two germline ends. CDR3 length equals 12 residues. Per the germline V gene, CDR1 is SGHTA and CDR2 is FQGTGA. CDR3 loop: CASRHGTHEQYV. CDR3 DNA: TGTGCCAGCAGGCACGGGACCCACGAGCAGTACGTC.

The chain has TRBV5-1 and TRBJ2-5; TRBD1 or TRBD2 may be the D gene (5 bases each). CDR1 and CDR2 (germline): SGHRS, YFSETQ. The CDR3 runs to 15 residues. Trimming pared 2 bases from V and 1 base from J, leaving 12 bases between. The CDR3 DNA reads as TGCGCCAGCAGCTTAGCCGGGACGACCCAAGAGACCCAGTACTTC. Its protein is CASSLAGTTQETQYF.

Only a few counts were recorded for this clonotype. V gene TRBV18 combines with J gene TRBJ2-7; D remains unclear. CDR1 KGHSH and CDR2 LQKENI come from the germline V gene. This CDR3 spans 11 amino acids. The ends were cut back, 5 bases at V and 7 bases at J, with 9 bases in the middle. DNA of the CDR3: TGTGCCAGCTCATTGGGTAAAGAGCAGTACTTC. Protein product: CASSLGKEQYF. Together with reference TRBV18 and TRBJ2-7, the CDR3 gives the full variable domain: NAGVMQNPRHLVRRRGQEARLRCSPMKGHSHVYWYRQLPEEGLKFMVYLQKENIIDESGMPKERFSAEFPKEGPSILRIQQVVRGDSAAYFCASSLGKEQYFGPGTRLTVT.

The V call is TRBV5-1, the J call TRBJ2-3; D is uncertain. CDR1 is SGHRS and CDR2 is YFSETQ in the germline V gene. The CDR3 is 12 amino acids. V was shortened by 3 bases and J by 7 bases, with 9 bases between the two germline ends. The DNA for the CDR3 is TGCGCCAGCAGCTCGCATTACCATACGCAGTATTTT. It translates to CASSSHYHTQYF.

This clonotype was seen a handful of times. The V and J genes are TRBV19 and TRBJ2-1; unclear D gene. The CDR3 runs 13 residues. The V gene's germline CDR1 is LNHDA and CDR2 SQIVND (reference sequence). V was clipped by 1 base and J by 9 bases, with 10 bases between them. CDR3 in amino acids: CASSIGPYPEQFF. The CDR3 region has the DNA TGTGCCAGTAGTATAGGCCCCTACCCTGAGCAGTTCTTC.

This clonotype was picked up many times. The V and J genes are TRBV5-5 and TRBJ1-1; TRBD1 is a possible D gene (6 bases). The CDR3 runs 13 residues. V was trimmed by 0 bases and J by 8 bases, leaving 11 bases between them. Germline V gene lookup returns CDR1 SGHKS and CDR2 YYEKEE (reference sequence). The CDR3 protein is CASSLGVQGEAFF. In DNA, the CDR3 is TGTGCCAGCAGCTTGGGGGTACAGGGAGAAGCTTTCTTT.

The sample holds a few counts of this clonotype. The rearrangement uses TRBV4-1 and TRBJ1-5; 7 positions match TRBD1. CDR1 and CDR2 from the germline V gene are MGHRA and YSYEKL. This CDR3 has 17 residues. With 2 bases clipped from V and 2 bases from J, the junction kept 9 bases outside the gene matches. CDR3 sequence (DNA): TGCGCCAGCAGCCAAAAAGGGGACAGTACTGGCAATCAGCCCCAGCATTTT. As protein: CASSQKGDSTGNQPQHF.